A selection of T cell receptor beta chains follows, all from one sample in a study of blood T cell repertoires in COVID-19. Only in-frame clones appear in the TCRdb table, and some are missing; sequencing was by immunoSEQ multiplex PCR. The table shows roughly 76,000 clones, with 90% occurring only once. The sample comprised peripheral blood. These receptors were obtained from a man aged 45 to 65 with acute or convalescent COVID-19. The CDR3 runs from the conserved cysteine through the conserved F or W. The order of the fields is D gene, V gene, J gene, clone size, CDR3 protein, CDR3 DNA. A D gene is named only where the DNA matches it firmly. Clone size, where shown, is once, few, many, or a class for clones that have expanded.

NA	TRBV6-5	TRBJ1-3	NA	CASSLGRSGNTIYF	TGTGCCAGCAGCCTAGGGAGGTCTGGAAACACCATATATTTT
TRBD1	TRBV6-1	TRBJ1-1	NA	CASSEFRDREAFF	TGTGCCAGCAGTGAGTTTCGGGACAGGGAAGCTTTCTTT
TRBD2	TRBV27	TRBJ2-2	few	CASGGGNLNTGELFF	TGTGCCAGCGGGGGAGGGAACTTAAACACCGGGGAGCTGTTTTTT
NA	TRBV9	TRBJ2-5	NA	CASSPRGAGKETQYF	TGTGCCAGCAGCCCACGGGGGGCGGGAAAAGAGACCCAGTACTTC
NA	TRBV19	TRBJ2-1	NA	CASSIYLETNNEQFF	TGTGCCAGTAGTATCTACCTCGAAACGAACAATGAGCAGTTCTTC
NA	TRBV5-6	TRBJ2-3	NA	CASSSLGGATDTQYF	TGTGCCAGCAGCTCGTTGGGGGGGGCAACAGATACGCAGTATTTT
NA	TRBV18	TRBJ1-6	NA	CASSPGQYNSPLHF	TGTGCCAGCTCACCAGGGCAATATAATTCACCCCTCCACTTT
TRBD1	TRBV10-3	TRBJ1-2	NA	CAVSGTGGEGYTF	TGTGCCGTCTCCGGGACAGGGGGCGAGGGCTACACCTTC
NA	TRBV7-8	TRBJ1-6	once	CASSLVAQGYSPLHF	TGTGCCAGCAGCTTAGTTGCCCAGGGTTATTCACCCCTCCACTTT
TRBD1	TRBV7-9	TRBJ2-5	NA	CASRTGTGNLQETQYF	TGTGCCAGCAGAACCGGGACAGGGAATCTCCAAGAGACCCAGTACTTC
TRBD1	TRBV7-9	TRBJ2-3	NA	CASSLWQGAGTDTQYF	TGTGCCAGCAGCTTATGGCAGGGGGCCGGCACAGATACGCAGTATTTT
TRBD1	TRBV4-1	TRBJ1-6	NA	CASSPPPGQGVSPLHF	TGCGCCAGCAGCCCTCCTCCGGGACAGGGTGTTTCACCCCTCCACTTT
NA	TRBV6-6	TRBJ1-5	once	CASSYIGGTINQPQHF	TGTGCCAGCAGTTACATCGGGGGGACTATCAATCAGCCCCAGCATTTT
NA	TRBV3-1/TRBV3-2	TRBJ1-4	NA	CASSQPGTGEKLFF	TGTGCCAGCAGCCAACCAGGGACTGGAGAAAAACTGTTTTTT
TRBD2	TRBV27	TRBJ2-3	NA	CASSSLAGGLGHGTDTQYF	TGTGCCAGCAGTTCACTAGCGGGGGGCCTTGGGCACGGAACAGATACGCAGTATTTT
NA	TRBV6-5	TRBJ1-2	NA	CASSYSSAGPYDYTF	TGTGCCAGCAGTTACTCGTCAGCGGGCCCTTATGACTACACCTTC
NA	TRBV5-6	TRBJ2-1	NA	CASSLAGRGYEQFF	TGTGCCAGCAGCTTGGCCGGCAGGGGTTATGAGCAGTTCTTC
TRBD1	TRBV2	TRBJ1-2	once	CASSRIPGQDSYGYTF	TGTGCCAGCAGTAGAATACCGGGACAGGATAGCTATGGCTACACCTTC
NA	TRBV7-2	TRBJ2-3	NA	CASSDPGTDTQYF	TGTGCCAGCTCCGACCCGGGGACAGATACGCAGTATTTT
TRBD1	TRBV19	TRBJ1-5	NA	CASSQTGESNQPQHF	TGTGCCAGTAGTCAGACAGGGGAGAGCAATCAGCCCCAGCATTTT
TRBD1	TRBV5-8	TRBJ2-3	once	CASRLRTGLTDTQYF	TGTGCCAGCAGACTCCGGACAGGGCTCACAGATACGCAGTATTTT
NA	TRBV14	TRBJ2-1	many	CASSHKKGKTYNEQFF	TGTGCCAGCAGCCACAAAAAGGGGAAAACCTACAATGAGCAGTTCTTC
TRBD1	TRBV5-1	TRBJ1-6	NA	CASSLVPGGNSPLHF	TGCGCCAGCAGCTTGGTACCAGGGGGAAATTCACCCCTCCACTTT
NA	TRBV7-9	TRBJ1-1	NA	CASSPGGLATEAFF	TGTGCCAGCAGCCCGGGAGGGCTCGCCACTGAAGCTTTCTTT
NA	TRBV7-9	TRBJ2-1	NA	CASSLGANEQFF	TGTGCCAGCAGCTTAGGAGCCAATGAGCAGTTCTTC
TRBD1	TRBV6-1	TRBJ2-3	once	CASSEAPDRGFTDTQYF	TGTGCCAGCAGTGAAGCGCCCGACAGGGGGTTCACAGATACGCAGTATTTT
TRBD1	TRBV4-2	TRBJ2-3	NA	CASSQVTGGKVPDTQYF	TGTGCCAGCAGCCAAGTGACAGGGGGCAAGGTTCCAGATACGCAGTATTTT
NA	TRBV23-1	TRBJ1-4	NA	CASSRPNNEKLFF	TGCGCCAGCAGTCGGCCAAATAATGAAAAACTGTTTTTT
TRBD2	TRBV6-2/TRBV6-3	TRBJ2-1	NA	CASSNQRDMHNEQFF	TGTGCCAGCAGTAACCAGCGGGATATGCACAATGAGCAGTTCTTC
TRBD1	TRBV6-6	TRBJ2-1	NA	CASSIQGSNEQFF	TGTGCCAGCAGTATACAGGGGAGCAATGAGCAGTTCTTC
NA	TRBV5-1	TRBJ1-5	NA	CASSLGGGVNQPQHF	TGCGCCAGCAGCTTGGGTGGGGGGGTCAATCAGCCCCAGCATTTT
NA	TRBV5-1	TRBJ2-7	NA	CASSLGNSAYEQYF	TGCGCCAGCAGCTTGGGGAATAGCGCCTACGAGCAGTACTTC
NA	TRBV5-4	TRBJ1-1	once	CASSLTAAMNTEAFF	TGTGCCAGCAGCTTGACAGCGGCTATGAACACTGAAGCTTTCTTT
NA	TRBV18	TRBJ2-6	NA	CASSPLGPGANVLTF	TGTGCCAGCTCACCACTTGGCCCTGGGGCCAACGTCCTGACTTTC
NA	TRBV11-1	TRBJ2-7	NA	CASSTGQFEQYF	TGTGCCAGCAGCACCGGACAGTTCGAGCAGTACTTC
TRBD2	TRBV28	TRBJ2-5	NA	CASSSGGGVETQYF	TGTGCCAGCAGTTCCGGTGGGGGGGTAGAGACCCAGTACTTC
NA	TRBV30	TRBJ1-4	NA	CAWRGAATNEKLFF	TGTGCCTGGAGAGGGGCTGCAACTAATGAAAAACTGTTTTTT
TRBD1	TRBV19	TRBJ1-1	NA	CASSIDRGGTEAFF	TGTGCCAGTAGTATCGACAGGGGAGGTACTGAAGCTTTCTTT
NA	TRBV28	TRBJ1-5	NA	CASSSPREGVFDQPQHF	TGTGCCAGCAGTTCCCCTCGTGAGGGGGTTTTCGATCAGCCCCAGCATTTT
TRBD1	TRBV18	TRBJ1-6	NA	CASSPWDSQYSPLHF	TGTGCCAGCTCACCCTGGGACAGCCAATATTCACCCCTCCACTTT
NA	TRBV28	TRBJ2-1	NA	CASNSPPEGNEQFF	TGTGCCAGCAACAGCCCTCCAGAAGGCAATGAGCAGTTCTTC
NA	TRBV24-1	TRBJ2-7	NA	CATSDERGYEQYF	TGTGCCACCAGTGATGAGAGGGGGTACGAGCAGTACTTC
TRBD1	TRBV11-2	TRBJ1-2	NA	CASTTGGGYGYTF	TGTGCCAGCACCACAGGGGGCGGCTATGGCTACACCTTC
NA	TRBV13	TRBJ1-3	NA	CASSPQDSGNTIYF	TGTGCCAGCAGTCCACAGGACTCTGGAAACACCATATATTTT
TRBD1	TRBV30	TRBJ1-3	NA	CAWSPGTGGKNTIYF	TGTGCCTGGAGTCCAGGGACAGGGGGAAAAAACACCATATATTTT
TRBD2	TRBV27	TRBJ2-3	NA	CASTRLAGGPTDTQYF	TGTGCCAGCACCAGACTAGCGGGAGGGCCCACAGATACGCAGTATTTT
NA	TRBV19	TRBJ2-3	NA	CASSRGALRTDTQYF	TGTGCCAGTAGCAGGGGGGCCTTGAGGACAGATACGCAGTATTTT
NA	TRBV5-1	TRBJ2-5	once	CASSPSGQKETQYF	TGCGCCAGCAGCCCTAGTGGACAGAAAGAGACCCAGTACTTC
TRBD2	TRBV7-2	TRBJ2-1	NA	CASSSPTSGAGNEQFF	TGTGCCAGCAGCTCCCCTACTAGCGGGGCGGGAAATGAGCAGTTCTTC
NA	TRBV7-9	TRBJ1-4	NA	CASSFMGPEKLFF	TGTGCCAGCAGCTTTATGGGGCCCGAAAAACTGTTTTTT
NA	TRBV3-1/TRBV3-2	TRBJ2-3	NA	CASSRQPGTITDTQYF	TGTGCCAGCAGCCGACAGCCCGGGACAATCACAGATACGCAGTATTTT
NA	TRBV5-5	TRBJ1-1	NA	CASSLLTRGTEAFF	TGTGCCAGCAGCTTGCTGACCCGGGGGACTGAAGCTTTCTTT
TRBD2	TRBV29-1	TRBJ2-1	NA	CSVVTSGRSYNEQFF	TGCAGCGTCGTAACTAGCGGTAGATCCTACAATGAGCAGTTCTTC
TRBD1	TRBV4-2	TRBJ1-2	NA	CASSSQGANYGYTF	TGTGCCAGCAGCTCCCAGGGGGCTAACTATGGCTACACCTTC
NA	TRBV5-1	TRBJ2-7	NA	CASSSSDNYEQYF	TGCGCCAGCAGCTCCTCGGACAACTACGAGCAGTACTTC
NA	TRBV28	TRBJ1-2	NA	CASSFGGVGYTF	TGTGCCAGCAGTTTCGGCGGGGTTGGCTACACCTTC
NA	TRBV3-1/TRBV3-2	TRBJ2-7	NA	CASSQGPGYPYEQYF	TGTGCCAGCAGCCAAGGGCCGGGTTACCCCTACGAGCAGTACTTC
NA	TRBV10-3	TRBJ2-5	NA	CAISESHSRETQYF	TGTGCCATCAGTGAGTCGCATAGCAGAGAGACCCAGTACTTC
NA	TRBV5-1	TRBJ1-1	NA	CASSLAAGRTTEAFF	TGCGCCAGCAGCTTGGCCGCAGGGAGGACCACTGAAGCTTTCTTT